One and the same sample provided the 27 T cell receptor beta chains below, sequenced in a study of T cell responses to AZD1222 COVID-19 vaccine. Only in-frame clones appear in the TCRdb table, and some are missing; sequencing was by immunoSEQ multiplex PCR. The data contain approximately 120,000 clones, around nine tenths of them singletons. The specimen was peripheral blood, collected on day 0 of AZD1222 vaccination. These receptors all stem from an adult in good health.

Notes on this clone: In the same sample, other DNA sequences code for this CDR3. CDR3 DNA sequence: TGTGCCAGCAGCTTAGCTGGGGCCAACGTCCTGACTTTC. It is translated as CASSLAGANVLTF. The chain joins TRBV7-9 to TRBJ2-6, with D uncertain. Trimming took 0 bases from V and 3 from J, leaving 0 bases between them. Germline V CDR1 and CDR2: SEHNR, FQNEAQ (reference sequence). CDR3 length: 13 amino acids.

The V and J genes are TRBV6-2 or TRBV6-3 and TRBJ1-6, with D unresolved. The germline CDR1 and CDR2 sequences are MNHEY and SVGEGT. There are 12 residues in the CDR3. Trimming removed 5 bases at V and 14 bases at J, with 13 bases between. CDR3 sequence (DNA): TGTGCCAGCAGTCACCAGACATCCACCCTCCACTTT. Translating gives CASSHQTSTLHF.

The rearrangement links TRBV9 to TRBJ1-5, with a tentative D call TRBD1 (6 bases). Trimming removed 4 bases at V and 2 bases at J, with 10 bases between. From germline, CDR1 is SGDLS and CDR2 YYNGEE. This CDR3 has 14 residues. CDR3 sequence (DNA): TGTGCCAGCAGCCCGAGGGGGGGCAATCAGCCCCAGCATTTT. Its translation: CASSPRGGNQPQHF.

V is TRBV4-3 and J is TRBJ2-4; the D call may be TRBD1 or TRBD2 (5 bases each). Germline V lookup: CDR1 LGHNA, CDR2 YSLEER. Between the trimmed V and J ends, which lost 3 bases and 6 bases, there was a span of 12 bases. This CDR3 is built from 14 residues. The DNA for the CDR3 is TGCGCCAGCAGCCAGACATCCGGGGCAAACATTCAGTACTTC. It specifies CASSQTSGANIQYF.

The chain has TRBV5-4 and TRBJ2-7; 7 bases fit TRBD1. Trimming cost V 5 bases and J 5 bases; bases outside gene matches: 10. Germline CDR1 SGHNT, CDR2 YYREEE (reference sequence). CDR3 length equals 14 residues. Here the CDR3 reads CASRQGLTGDEQYF. Here the CDR3 DNA reads TGTGCCAGCAGACAGGGATTAACAGGGGACGAGCAGTACTTC. Looking up the rest from reference TRBV5-4 and TRBJ2-7 gives the full variable domain: ETGVTQSPTHLIKTRGQQVTLRCSSQSGHNTVSWYQQALGQGPQFIFQYYREEENGRGNFPPRFSGLQFPNYSSELNVNALELDDSALYLCASRQGLTGDEQYFGPGTRLTVT.

J is TRBJ2-5 and V is TRBV18, with 7 bases matching TRBD1. This CDR3 spans 14 amino acids. CDR1 KGHSH and CDR2 LQKENI come from the germline V gene. V lost 1 base to trimming and J lost 5 bases; unmatched junction nucleotides: 4. The CDR3 protein is CASSPQGGRETQYF. The CDR3 nucleotides read TGTGCCAGCTCACCACAAGGGGGCCGGGAGACCCAGTACTTC.

Here the CDR3 reads CASSSGARGYTF. CDR3 nucleotide sequence: TGTGCCAGCAGTTCTGGGGCGCGTGGCTACACCTTC. The genes are TRBV25-1 and TRBJ1-2; a weak D match, TRBD1 (5 bases). The CDR3 contains 12 residues. The V end was cut by 5 bases, the J end by 7 bases, with 11 bases between. Germline V CDR1 and CDR2: MGHDK, SYGVNS.

V usage is TRBV28 and J usage is TRBJ2-5; D is uncertain. Trimming removed 3 bases from V and 7 bases from J, with 12 bases in between. This CDR3 comprises 13 residues. The germline V gene encodes CDR1 MDHEN and CDR2 SYDVKM. The CDR3 reads CASSLNARGTQYF. CDR3 DNA sequence: TGTGCCAGCAGTTTGAACGCGCGTGGGACCCAGTACTTC.

The rearrangement uses TRBV4-3 and TRBJ1-2; 7 bases fit TRBD1. The CDR3 is made up of 13 amino acids. Per germline, CDR1 LGHNA and CDR2 YSLEER. V lost 0 bases to trimming and J lost 12 bases; unmatched junction nucleotides: 7. CDR3 DNA: TGCGCCAGCAGCCAAGATTCGAAGGGGGCGAACACCTTC. Its translation: CASSQDSKGANTF.

The chain joins TRBV10-3 to TRBJ1-5; 9 bases agree with TRBD1. From germline, CDR1 is ENHRY and CDR2 SYGVKD. The CDR3 contains 14 residues. Trimming removed 6 bases from V and 5 bases from J; junction bases left unmatched: 5. The CDR3 sequence: CAISGQGNDQPQHF. In nucleotides, the CDR3 is TGTGCCATCAGCGGACAGGGGAACGATCAGCCCCAGCATTTT.

The chain links TRBV29-1 to TRBJ1-1; no definite D call. V lost 2 bases to trimming and J lost 5 bases, with 12 bases between them. The CDR3 consists of 13 residues. Germline values: CDR1 SQVTM, CDR2 ANQGSEA. The DNA for the CDR3 is TGCAGCGTTGAAAGGGTCCTGGGGACTGAAGCTTTCTTT. It yields the protein CSVERVLGTEAFF.

The V gene is TRBV19, the J gene TRBJ2-5; the match to TRBD2 covers 8 bases. Germline CDR1 and CDR2: LNHDA and SQIVND (reference sequence). The ends lost 5 bases at V and 5 bases at J; junction bases unmatched: 7. CDR3 length: 14 residues. Here the CDR3 DNA reads TGTGCCAGTAGTCCGGGACTAGTCGGGGAGACCCAGTACTTC. The encoded protein is CASSPGLVGETQYF.

The chain employs TRBV28 and TRBJ1-4, with unresolved D. Germline V lookup: CDR1 MDHEN, CDR2 SYDVKM. The CDR3 sequence is 15 residues long. With 6 bases removed from V and 6 bases from J, the gap between germline ends came to 17 bases. The CDR3: CASSGFARGDEKLFF. CDR3 nucleotide sequence: TGTGCCAGCAGCGGATTCGCCCGGGGTGATGAAAAACTGTTTTTT. The full variable domain, its missing parts supplied by reference TRBV28 and TRBJ1-4, is DVKVTQSSRYLVKRTGEKVFLECVQDMDHENMFWYRQDPGLGLRLIYFSYDVKMKEKGDIPEGYSVSREKKERFSLILESASTNQTSMYLCASSGFARGDEKLFFGSGTQLSVL.

The genes are TRBV5-1 and TRBJ1-3, with 7 bases identical to TRBD1. Trimming at V came to 0 bases and at J to 2 bases, leaving 5 bases not matched to a gene. The CDR3 has 16 amino acids. The V gene's germline CDR1 is SGHRS and CDR2 YFSETQ. The CDR3 coding sequence is TGCGCCAGCAGCTTGGGGGACAGTCCTCCTGGAAACACCATATATTTT. Translated: CASSLGDSPPGNTIYF. Full variable domain (missing parts from reference TRBV5-1 and TRBJ1-3): KAGVTQTPRYLIKTRGQQVTLSCSPISGHRSVSWYQQTPGQGLQFLFEYFSETQRNKGNFPGRFSGRQFSNSRSEMNVSTLELGDSALYLCASSLGDSPPGNTIYFGEGSWLTVV.

The V call is TRBV7-9, the J call TRBJ2-2; 7 bases are shared with TRBD1. With V trimmed by 6 bases and J by 5 bases, 3 bases remained unmatched. The CDR3 contains 13 residues. CDR1 is SEHNR and CDR2 is FQNEAQ in the germline V gene (reference sequence). The CDR3 nucleotides are TGTGCCAGCAGGACAGGGCCTACCGGGGAGCTGTTTTTT. Translating gives CASRTGPTGELFF.

The CDR3 loop is CASSWTSGRINEQFF. The DNA of the CDR3 is TGTGCCAGCAGTTGGACTAGCGGGAGGATTAATGAGCAGTTCTTC. The chain joins TRBV28 to TRBJ2-1, with 14 bases that match TRBD2. This CDR3 region has 15 residues. Trimming removed 4 bases from V and 7 bases from J; junction bases left unmatched: 3. In germline, CDR1 is MDHEN, CDR2 SYDVKM.

The V gene is TRBV2, the J gene TRBJ2-1; 7 bases are shared with TRBD2. J gave up 6 bases and V 9 bases, and 11 bases lay outside the gene matches. The germline gives CDR1 SNHLY, CDR2 FYNNEI. CDR3 size: 14 residues. The CDR3 spells CASPGELASNEQFF. For the CDR3, the DNA is TGTGCCAGTCCCGGGGAACTAGCGAGCAATGAGCAGTTCTTC.

This clone occurred a few times. The CDR3 protein is CASSLGLGSGTGELFF. CDR3 sequence (DNA): TGCGCCAGCAGCTTGGGTCTGGGGAGTGGAACCGGGGAGCTGTTTTTT. The chain employs TRBV5-1 and TRBJ2-2; D perhaps matches TRBD2 (5 bases). The CDR3 is made up of 16 amino acids. Germline-derived CDR1 and CDR2 are SGHRS and YFSETQ. V lost 0 bases and J lost 5, with 14 bases in between. Together with reference TRBV5-1 and TRBJ2-2, the CDR3 gives the full variable domain: KAGVTQTPRYLIKTRGQQVTLSCSPISGHRSVSWYQQTPGQGLQFLFEYFSETQRNKGNFPGRFSGRQFSNSRSEMNVSTLELGDSALYLCASSLGLGSGTGELFFGEGSRLTVL.

CDR3 coding DNA: TGTGCCAGCAGCTTGGCTACGAGTGGCTACACCTTC. This codes for CASSLATSGYTF. The V and J genes are TRBV5-4 and TRBJ1-2; D is unresolved. The CDR3 runs to 12 residues. Per germline, CDR1 SGHNT and CDR2 YYREEE (reference sequence). The V end lost 0 bases, the J end lost 7 bases, and 7 bases lay between the germline ends.

The V call is TRBV9, the J call TRBJ2-7; unclear D gene. V was shortened by 1 base and J by 2 bases, with 13 bases between the two germline ends. The CDR3 loop spans 15 amino acids. Germline V lookup: CDR1 SGDLS, CDR2 YYNGEE. The chain's CDR3 is CASSVSPAAAYEQYF. The CDR3 DNA reads as TGTGCCAGCAGCGTATCACCCGCTGCAGCCTACGAGCAGTACTTC.

The CDR3 region is CASRETEVPGNTIYF. The CDR3 DNA sequence: TGTGCCAGCAGGGAGACAGAGGTCCCTGGAAACACCATATATTTT. The chain recombines TRBV2 with TRBJ1-3; D may be TRBD1 (5 bases). The germline V gene has CDR1 SNHLY and CDR2 FYNNEI. V shed 6 bases and J shed 2 bases, with 14 bases lying between them. This CDR3 is 15 amino acids long.

The chain carries TRBV7-2 and TRBJ1-1, with a weak D call TRBD1 (6 bases). Trimming stripped 6 bases from V and 5 bases from J, with 22 bases between. The CDR3 sequence is 16 residues long. The V gene's germline CDR1 is SGHTA and CDR2 FQGNSA. The CDR3, as DNA: TGTGCCAGCAGTTGGGGGGGGTTCGCAGGGGCTACTGAAGCTTTCTTT. Its protein is CASSWGGFAGATEAFF.

This chain uses TRBV19 with TRBJ2-1, with D perhaps TRBD1 (6 bases). CDR3 length: 14 amino acids. The germline V gene has CDR1 LNHDA and CDR2 SQIVND (reference sequence). The V and J ends lost 5 bases and 7 bases respectively, with 15 bases between them. The CDR3 sequence: CASSGVGAINEQFF. The CDR3 DNA follows: TGTGCCAGTAGTGGGGTGGGGGCTATTAATGAGCAGTTCTTC.

The V gene is TRBV27, the J gene TRBJ2-1; 9 bases fit TRBD2. The V gene's germline CDR1 is MNHEY and CDR2 SMNVEV (reference sequence). The V segment lost 4 bases and the J segment 3 bases; nucleotides outside the gene matches: 10. The CDR3 spans 17 residues. The CDR3 is CASSSPFWTSVYNEQFF. The CDR3, as DNA: TGTGCCAGCAGTTCTCCCTTTTGGACTAGCGTCTACAATGAGCAGTTCTTC.

The V gene is TRBV9, the J gene TRBJ2-6; TRBD1 or TRBD2 may be the D gene (6 bases each). CDR3 size: 17 residues. CDR1 and CDR2 from the germline V gene are SGDLS and YYNGEE. Trimming took 0 bases from V and 5 from J, leaving 15 bases between them. CDR3 loop: CASSVDPRGPWANVLTF. CDR3 sequence (DNA): TGTGCCAGCAGCGTAGACCCTCGGGGGCCGTGGGCCAACGTCCTGACTTTC.

This rearrangement joins TRBV16 to TRBJ1-2; D remains ambiguous. Trimming took 4 bases from V and 0 from J, leaving 0 bases between them. Looked up from germline, CDR1 is KGHSY and CDR2 is FQNENV. The CDR3 runs 11 residues. The CDR3 here is CASSPNYGYTF. The CDR3 DNA follows: TGTGCCAGCAGCCCTAACTATGGCTACACCTTC.

The chain couples TRBV19 to TRBJ1-5, with 10 bases matching TRBD1. The CDR3 has 16 residues. Germline V gene sequence: CDR1 LNHDA, CDR2 SQIVND (reference sequence). With 4 bases clipped from V and 0 bases from J, the junction kept 3 bases outside the gene matches. CDR3 amino acids: CASSTDRGNSNQPQHF. The CDR3 DNA reads TGTGCCAGTAGTACGGACAGGGGGAATAGCAATCAGCCCCAGCATTTT.